This TCR gamma chain was identified during a study of intestinal T cells in coeliac disease (dated by TCRdb to the early 2020s). Broadly, across the study: Coeliac patients were found to be much younger than controls, with mean ages of roughly 16.0 versus 55 years recorded in the TRG cohort. The TCR-delta (TRD) cohort included duodenal biopsies from around eleven coeliac disease patients and around eleven non-coeliac controls. A second, larger TCR-gamma (TRG) cohort comprised duodenal biopsies from roughly 31 coeliac disease patients and roughly 19 non-coeliac controls.

On the study overall, not on this receptor specifically: Clustering based on TRG put most of the roughly 54 biopsies (94.4%) in the right class, and the reported leave-one-out accuracy was approximately 90%. FFPE-derived DNA was found to be relatively degraded, and loss of a proportion of TCR sequences in each sample was likely caused by this degradation. Repeated CDR3 amino acid sequences could not be distinguished from PCR duplicates in the analysis. All 20 or so biopsies in training were correctly classified by TRD kmer-based clustering, and a leave-one-out accuracy of roughly 90% was reported. A significant age difference was observed between coeliac and control groups, although significant classification was not yielded by an age-split analysis.

The library was made by multiplex PCR. The reads were generated on an Ion Torrent PGM. TRG repertoires were amplified from 200 ng of biopsy DNA using the LymphoTrack kit, whose primers carry Illumina adapters. TRG amplicons were purified with AMPure XP beads, quantified on a 2100 Bioanalyzer, and pooled equimolarly. TRG libraries were sequenced on an Ion PGM instrument. On the authors' methods: Reads in which more than 10% of nucleotides fell below the per-patient third-quartile quality score were removed with FastX. Alignment of reads was performed with IMGT/HighV-QUEST so that V, D and J genes were assigned, CDR3 regions were identified and functionality was assessed. After the sequences were translated into amino acids, every sequence predicted to be non-functional was thrown out. CDR3s were split into kmers, with and without positional annotation; kmer frequencies underwent PCA, and samples were clustered using all 1023 combinations of PCs 1-10. Leave-one-out cross-validation was used to validate the classification, with parameters re-optimised on the remaining samples in each round. Shannon diversity was calculated with the vegan R package from repeated random subsamples, each the size of the lowest read count. Clones were re-identified by TCRdb from the public reads with CATT, and rows with the same DNA were merged. TCRdb, not the original authors, processed these V and J calls. The sample includes around 990 gamma-chain clones, with 45% to 55% observed a single time. About 9.4% of the sample belongs to the ten largest clones.

Genomic DNA was extracted with the QIAamp DNA FFPE tissue kit from ten 5-um FFPE scrolls per case. Classification of coeliac disease based on the TCR repertoire was tested using fully anonymised formalin-fixed paraffin-embedded duodenal biopsies that were surplus to diagnostic needs. Counted from cysteine to phenylalanine, this CDR3 has 12 amino acids. Of the read, only the CDR3 DNA is kept; its 36 bases are in frame from base 1. Ends trimmed: V by 12 bases, J by 4 bases; bases unmatched to a gene: 10. Relative to its sample, this clone is large (0.1 to 1%). What antigen it recognizes has not been identified. Within one base of it there is no much larger clone, and no base qualities were kept.

The sample comprised a duodenal biopsy. This sequence originates from a human donor with celiac disease. The chain is assembled from TRGV10 and TRGJ1 or TRGJ2. TRGV10 is an ORF, with its function uncertain. The CDR3 protein: CAAPVGYYKKLF. DNA sequence: TGTGCTGCCCCGGTGGGATATTATAAGAAACTCTTT.